This paragraph covers one TCR beta chain sequence. What it recognizes is unknown. This CDR3 has 15 amino acids. Germline loops: CDR1 MNHEY, CDR2 SMNVEV (reference sequence). V was shortened by 8 bases and J by 3 bases, with 17 bases between the two germline ends. These data belong to a study of T cell responses to AZD1222 COVID-19 vaccine. Study conclusions and caveats: The study reported that nearly half of spike-specific TCRs target unmutated variant regions. After two AZD1222 doses, spike-specific TCR breadth and depth rose versus day 0. Baseline seropositivity occurred in only six AZD1222 recipients.

Second-dose recipients at about 4 or about 12 weeks were treated as one pooled group. Assay: immunoSEQ multiplex PCR; the TCRdb copy retains only in-frame clones and omits some. The sample lists some 73,000 clones, 89% occurring once. The chain combines TRBV27 with TRBJ1-5; TRBD1 might be the D (6 bases). The TCR was taken from an adult who received the AZD1222 COVID-19 vaccine. Sequenced material: peripheral blood, taken 28 days after the second AZD1222 dose. This CDR3 reads CASRNSGHLNQPQHF. In DNA form, the CDR3 reads TGTGCCAGCCGTAACTCGGGACACCTCAATCAGCCCCAGCATTTT.